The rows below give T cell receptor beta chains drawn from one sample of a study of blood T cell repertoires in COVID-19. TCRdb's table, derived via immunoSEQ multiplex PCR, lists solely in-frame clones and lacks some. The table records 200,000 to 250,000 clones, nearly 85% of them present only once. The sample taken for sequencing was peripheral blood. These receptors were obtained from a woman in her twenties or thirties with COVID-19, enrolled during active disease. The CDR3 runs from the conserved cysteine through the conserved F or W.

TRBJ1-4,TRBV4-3,CASSQVRVDEKLFF
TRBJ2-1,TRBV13,CASSWGLYYNEQFF
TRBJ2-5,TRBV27,CASSPQGRQETQYF
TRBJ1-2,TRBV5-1,CASSSGGADYGYTF
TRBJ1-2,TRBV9,CASSPIGQGVGYGYTF
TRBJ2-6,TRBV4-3,CASSQVGGDSSGANVLTF
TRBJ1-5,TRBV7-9,CASSQGRGVAQPQHF
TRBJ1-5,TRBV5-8,CASSLNDIGNQPQHF
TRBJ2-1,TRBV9,CASSAGLAGEGEQFF
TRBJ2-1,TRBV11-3,CASSISRGIRNEQFF
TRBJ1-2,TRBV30,CAWSTGTGGNFYGYTF
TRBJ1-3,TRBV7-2,CASSLLQRGAGGNTIYF
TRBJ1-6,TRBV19,CASRGTGANSPLHF